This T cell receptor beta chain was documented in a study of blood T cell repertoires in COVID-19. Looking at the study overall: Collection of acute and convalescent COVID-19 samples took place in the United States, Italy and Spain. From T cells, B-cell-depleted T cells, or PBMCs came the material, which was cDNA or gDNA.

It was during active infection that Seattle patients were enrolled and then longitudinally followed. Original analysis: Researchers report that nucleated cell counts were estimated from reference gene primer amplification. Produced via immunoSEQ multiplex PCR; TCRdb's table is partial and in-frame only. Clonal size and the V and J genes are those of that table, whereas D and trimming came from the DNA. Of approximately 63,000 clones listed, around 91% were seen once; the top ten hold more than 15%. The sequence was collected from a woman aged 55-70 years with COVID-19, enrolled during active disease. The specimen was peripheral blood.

CDR3 coding DNA: TGCGCCAGCAGCGGGGGTATTCGGGGGAGCAACGAGCAGTACTTC. This translates into CASSGGIRGSNEQYF. This chain links TRBV5-1 with TRBJ2-7, with D tentatively TRBD2 (6 bases). The V gene's germline CDR1 is SGHRS and CDR2 YFSETQ. This CDR3 spans 15 amino acids. Deletions cut 4 bases from V and 5 bases from J, with 19 bases between.